Presented here are 28 T cell receptor beta chains from one specimen sequenced in a study of blood T cell repertoires in COVID-19. The data were produced by immunoSEQ multiplex PCR, yet TCRdb's version contains in-frame clones alone and is incomplete. The sample gives some 210,000 clones, around 90% of which show up once; around 6.5% is in the top ten. The sample comprised peripheral blood. These TCRs come from a man aged 60 to 69 who had recovered from COVID-19.

The chain links TRBV2 to TRBJ1-5; D uncertain. This CDR3 has 14 residues. Germline CDR1 SNHLY, CDR2 FYNNEI. Trimming stripped 3 bases from V and 3 bases from J, with 9 bases between. CDR3 nucleotides: TGTGCCAGCAGTGAGTTACAGTCCAATCAGCCCCAGCATTTT. Translation: CASSELQSNQPQHF.

This clone was recorded a few times. The chain combines TRBV6-5 with TRBJ2-2; 9 positions match TRBD1. Losses at the gene ends were 7 bases for V and 7 bases for J; bases not matched to a gene: 7. Germline CDR1 reads MNHEY; CDR2 reads SVGAGI. The CDR3 has 14 residues. The CDR3 DNA reads as TGTGCCAGCAAGGGCGGACAGGGGTTCGGGGAGCTGTTTTTT. Translating it yields CASKGGQGFGELFF.

Only a few counts were recorded for this clone. The CDR3 loop is CAISESGGESEAFF. CDR3 bases: TGTGCCATCAGTGAGTCAGGAGGGGAATCTGAAGCTTTCTTT. The chain uses TRBV10-3 and TRBJ1-1, with a weak D call TRBD1 (5 bases). CDR1 and CDR2 from the germline V gene are ENHRY and SYGVKD. The V gene lost 0 bases and the J gene lost 6 bases, with 11 bases spanning the gap. The CDR3 is made up of 14 amino acids.

V usage is TRBV27 and J usage is TRBJ2-7; possible D gene TRBD1, 5 bases. Trimming removed 4 bases from V and 0 bases from J, with 10 bases in between. Germline CDR1 and CDR2: MNHEY and SMNVEV (reference sequence). This CDR3 has 14 amino acids. For the CDR3, the DNA is TGTGCCAGCAGTTCCCGACAGCGCTCCTACGAGCAGTACTTC. Protein product: CASSSRQRSYEQYF.

DNA of the CDR3: TGTGCCAGCAGCCTACTCTCGGGGAATGAGCAGTTCTTC. Protein sequence: CASSLLSGNEQFF. V gene TRBV3-1 (or the pseudogene TRBV3-2) combines with J gene TRBJ2-1; a possible D gene is TRBD2 (5 bases). The CDR3 is 13 amino acids. Germline V gene sequence: CDR1 LGHDT, CDR2 YNNKEL (reference sequence). Trimming pared 4 bases from V and 7 bases from J, leaving 11 bases between.

The CDR3 loop reads CASSPPPGGALFF. The CDR3 DNA sequence: TGTGCCAGCTCACCACCTCCTGGAGGGGCACTGTTTTTT. This chain links TRBV18 with TRBJ1-4; D is possibly TRBD1 (5 bases). V dropped 0 bases and J dropped 13 bases, with 12 bases sitting between them. The CDR3 spans 13 residues. Germline V gene sequence: CDR1 KGHSH, CDR2 LQKENI.

The CDR3 nucleotides are TGTGCCAGTAGTATCCCCAGCGGGAGCCCTGCCGAGCAGTACTTC. Its protein product is CASSIPSGSPAEQYF. The chain combines TRBV19 with TRBJ2-7, with TRBD2 identical over 8 bases. Per the germline V gene, CDR1 is LNHDA and CDR2 is SQIVND (reference sequence). The CDR3 has 15 residues. V gave up 3 bases and J gave up 6 bases; unmatched junction bases: 10.

The chain employs TRBV5-1 and TRBJ1-1; possible D gene TRBD1, 5 bases. CDR3 length: 15 residues. Between the trimmed V and J ends, which lost 2 bases and 2 bases, there was a span of 13 bases. The germline CDR1 and CDR2 sequences are SGHRS and YFSETQ. The CDR3 loop reads CASSLIFDSNTEAFF. CDR3 bases: TGCGCCAGCAGCTTAATCTTTGACAGCAACACTGAAGCTTTCTTT.

This rearrangement joins TRBV18 to TRBJ1-2; 9 bases line up with TRBD1. The CDR3 runs to 16 residues. CDR1 KGHSH and CDR2 LQKENI come from the germline V gene. Germline trimming cut 5 bases from V and 5 bases from J; bases unmatched to any gene: 12. The CDR3 loop reads CASSSTGTGLGYGYTF. CDR3 coding DNA: TGTGCCAGCTCATCAACCGGGACAGGGCTAGGGTATGGCTACACCTTC.

This chain joins TRBV28 and TRBJ2-4; D remains unclear. Germline lookup yields CDR1 MDHEN and CDR2 SYDVKM. The CDR3 is made up of 15 amino acids. Trimming shortened V by 5 bases and J by 3 bases, and 14 bases separated the two germline ends. The CDR3 nucleotides are TGTGCCAGCAGTGTAAGCCTAAACCTCAAAAACATTCAGTACTTC. Translation: CASSVSLNLKNIQYF.

The chain joins TRBV19 to TRBJ2-3, with D maybe TRBD2 (5 bases). The CDR3 runs 16 residues. V lost 7 bases, J lost 0 bases, and 17 bases lay in between. Germline V CDR1 and CDR2: LNHDA, SQIVND (reference sequence). CDR3 amino acids: CASTGTGGFSTDTQYF. CDR3 in DNA: TGTGCCAGTACCGGCACCGGCGGGTTTAGCACAGATACGCAGTATTTT.

The sample holds a few counts of this clone. This chain uses TRBV6-5 with TRBJ1-2; 8 nucleotides align to TRBD1. Trimming took 5 bases from V and 2 from J; bases not matched to a gene: 7. The CDR3 has 15 amino acids. CDR1 is MNHEY and CDR2 is SVGAGI in the germline V gene. In nucleotides, the CDR3 is TGTGCCAGCAGTAATAACAGGGGGTCGAACTATGGCTACACCTTC. As protein: CASSNNRGSNYGYTF.

The V and J genes are TRBV6-5 and TRBJ2-7; 7 bases match TRBD1. The CDR3 is 14 amino acids. The ends lost 7 bases at V and 3 bases at J; junction bases unmatched: 9. Germline-derived CDR1 and CDR2 are MNHEY and SVGAGI. CDR3: CASTWTGLSYEQYF. The CDR3 DNA is TGTGCCAGCACTTGGACAGGCCTCAGCTACGAGCAGTACTTC.

V gene TRBV4-2 combines with J gene TRBJ1-1; 11 bases are shared with TRBD1. The germline CDR1 and CDR2 sequences are LGHNA and YNFKEQ. The CDR3 has 15 amino acids. With V trimmed by 4 bases and J by 8 bases, 9 bases remained unmatched. CDR3 loop: CASSPRDRGSMEAFF. DNA of the CDR3: TGTGCCAGCAGCCCTAGGGACAGGGGGTCCATGGAAGCTTTCTTT.

V usage is TRBV5-5 and J usage is TRBJ1-3; D is perhaps TRBD1 (6 bases). Trimming removed 4 bases from V and 3 bases from J, with 11 bases in between. This CDR3 comprises 14 residues. Germline V CDR1 and CDR2: SGHKS, YYEKEE (reference sequence). The CDR3 sequence: CASSDTGHGNTIYF. The CDR3 nucleotides read TGTGCCAGCAGCGATACAGGGCATGGAAACACCATATATTTT. Based on the CDR3 plus reference TRBV5-5 and TRBJ1-3, the full variable domain is DAGVTQSPTHLIKTRGQQVTLRCSPISGHKSVSWYQQVLGQGPQFIFQYYEKEERGRGNFPDRFSARQFPNYSSELNVNALLLGDSALYLCASSDTGHGNTIYFGEGSWLTVV.

The rearrangement uses TRBV4-2 and TRBJ2-7, with a possible D match to TRBD1 (6 bases). The CDR3 contains 15 residues. The germline V gene has CDR1 LGHNA and CDR2 YNFKEQ. Trimming took off 0 bases at V and 3 bases at J, with 12 bases between the two ends. The CDR3 loop is CASSQEGQINYEQYF. The CDR3, as DNA: TGTGCCAGCAGCCAAGAAGGACAGATAAACTACGAGCAGTACTTC.

The sample holds one count of this clone. This rearrangement joins TRBV6-5 to TRBJ1-1, with D unclear. Germline V gives CDR1 MNHEY, CDR2 SVGAGI. The V end lost 5 bases, the J end lost 1 base, and 11 bases lay between the germline ends. There are 14 residues in the CDR3. The CDR3 sequence: CASSPALANTEAFF. As DNA, the CDR3 is TGTGCCAGCAGTCCCGCACTTGCGAACACTGAAGCTTTCTTT.

The chain couples TRBV7-2 to TRBJ2-7; 11 nucleotides match TRBD2. This CDR3 contains 16 residues. The germline CDR1 and CDR2 sequences are SGHTA and FQGNSA. With V trimmed by 1 base and J by 1 base, 3 bases remained unmatched. CDR3 loop: CASSLGGLAASYEQYF. CDR3 DNA sequence: TGTGCCAGCAGCTTAGGGGGACTAGCGGCTTCCTACGAGCAGTACTTC.

The chain has TRBV5-5 and TRBJ1-5; 12 nucleotides align to TRBD1. With 4 bases clipped from V and 7 bases from J, the junction kept 6 bases outside the gene matches. The CDR3 is 15 residues long. CDR1 is SGHKS, CDR2 YYEKEE, per germline (reference sequence). In nucleotides, the CDR3 is TGTGCCAGCAGCCTGGGACAGGGGGCACGCCAGCCCCAGCATTTT. Translation gives CASSLGQGARQPQHF. Full variable domain (remainder filled in from reference TRBV5-5 and TRBJ1-5): DAGVTQSPTHLIKTRGQQVTLRCSPISGHKSVSWYQQVLGQGPQFIFQYYEKEERGRGNFPDRFSARQFPNYSSELNVNALLLGDSALYLCASSLGQGARQPQHFGDGTRLSIL.

The gene calls are TRBV7-9 and TRBJ2-1, with 8 positions matching TRBD2. Trimming removed 1 base from V and 2 bases from J; junction bases left unmatched: 4. The CDR3 is 16 residues long. Per the germline V gene, CDR1 is SEHNR and CDR2 is FQNEAQ (reference sequence). The CDR3 bases are TGTGCCAGCAGCTTAGAAGTAGCGGGGCCCTACAATGAGCAGTTCTTC. Translation gives CASSLEVAGPYNEQFF.

This chain links TRBV19 with TRBJ2-3; 12 positions match TRBD2. The germline V gene encodes CDR1 LNHDA and CDR2 SQIVND (reference sequence). This CDR3 comprises 15 residues. V gave up 1 base and J gave up 4 bases; unmatched junction bases: 0. DNA of the CDR3: TGTGCCAGTAGTATAGGGACTAGCGGGGCAGATACGCAGTATTTT. This translates into CASSIGTSGADTQYF.

This chain links TRBV6-1 with TRBJ2-2; no clear D. Germline V CDR1 and CDR2: MNHNS, SASEGT. V was shortened by 2 bases and J by 5 bases, with 6 bases between the two germline ends. CDR3 length: 13 amino acids. CDR3 bases: TGTGCCAGCAGTGAACAGGCAACCGGGGAGCTGTTTTTT. Amino acid sequence: CASSEQATGELFF.

The rearrangement links TRBV5-3 to TRBJ2-7; 9 bases fit TRBD1. TRBV5-3 is an ORF; its function is uncertain. Losses at the gene ends were 0 bases for V and 0 bases for J; bases not matched to a gene: 7. This CDR3 is built from 17 residues. CDR3 coding DNA: TGTGCCAGAAGCTTGGGGAACAGGGGGCGAGCCTCCTACGAGCAGTACTTC. Its protein product is CARSLGNRGRASYEQYF.

As concerns this clone: Other nucleotide sequences from this sample produce the same CDR3. The gene calls are TRBV18 and TRBJ1-2; the D is unclear. The CDR3 covers 14 residues. Germline V gene sequence: CDR1 KGHSH, CDR2 LQKENI. Trimming removed 2 bases at V and 0 bases at J, with 7 bases between. The DNA for the CDR3 is TGTGCCAGCTCACCAGGCAGATCTAACTATGGCTACACCTTC. Amino acid sequence: CASSPGRSNYGYTF.

In nucleotides, the CDR3 is TGTGCCAGCAGTTGGGCACGAGGGGGGGTCAAGACCCAGTACTTC. This translates into CASSWARGGVKTQYF. This chain links TRBV6-5 with TRBJ2-5; D possibly corresponds to TRBD2 (7 bases). Looked up from germline, CDR1 is MNHEY and CDR2 is SVGAGI. This CDR3 has 15 amino acids. Trimming took off 4 bases at V and 6 bases at J, with 18 bases between the two ends.

The gene calls are TRBV13 and TRBJ1-2; 9 bases agree with TRBD1. V shed 5 bases, J shed 5 bases, and the junction held 6 bases outside the gene matches. Germline V gene lookup returns CDR1 PRHDT and CDR2 FYEKMQ (reference sequence). This CDR3 contains 14 residues. The CDR3 sequence: CASSQQDRGYGYTF. The CDR3 DNA is TGTGCCAGCAGCCAACAGGACAGGGGATATGGCTACACCTTC.

This clone has only one observation. The chain carries TRBV6-5 and TRBJ1-2; the D is unclear. CDR1 and CDR2 (germline): MNHEY, SVGAGI. V was pared by 2 bases and J by 4 bases, with 11 bases between. The CDR3 sequence is 14 residues long. CDR3 sequence (DNA): TGTGCCAGCAGTTACGATGCGGCCCCCTATGGCTACACCTTC. Amino acid sequence: CASSYDAAPYGYTF.

V gene TRBV10-3 combines with J gene TRBJ2-1, with 13 bases that match TRBD2. After removal of 4 bases from V and 12 bases from J, the junction contained 12 bases not matched to a gene. CDR1 is ENHRY, CDR2 SYGVKD, per germline. The CDR3 runs to 16 residues. CDR3 DNA sequence: TGTGCCATCAGTGGGACCGGGACTAGCGGGGTTGTGAGGCAGTTCTTC. Its translation: CAISGTGTSGVVRQFF.